What follows is one T cell receptor (beta chain) and its context. There is no known antigen for this receptor. Base quality data are lacking; no much larger clone is found one base away. Healthy HIV-negative adults with no recently reported acute infections or vaccinations were included as donors. Only Caucasian adults living in Nashville, Tennessee, USA were represented among the donors. CD4+ T cells were enriched by magnetic negative selection; naive cells were then positively selected on CD45RA, and the negative fraction formed the memory subset. After blood collection by leukapheresis, PBMCs were isolated using Ficoll-Histopaque density gradient centrifugation and then cryopreserved in the vapor phase of liquid nitrogen. Analytical flow cytometry was used to check the purity and quantity of each magnetically sorted T cell population. From each sorted fraction, genomic DNA was isolated and quantified by UV absorbance on a Nanodrop 2000c.

Using the deep immunoSEQ assay, multiplex PCR amplified TCR CDR3 regions from genomic DNA. For each cell subset, the extracted genomic DNA was distributed evenly across all wells of several immunoSEQ 96-well plates, and each plate served as one replicate. Each replicate PCR for sorted subsets received around 200 ng genomic DNA, equal to roughly 30,000 T cell genomes. The purified libraries were quantified using a Qubit 3.0 fluorometer, sized with a Bioanalyzer 2100, and then quantified again using the KAPA Library Quantification kit. Every immunoSEQ 96-well plate was sequenced on a separate single-read 150-cycle Illumina NextSeq 550 flow cell. The study's own analysis went as follows. Because the immunoSEQ output included only junctional sequences and no quality scores, the filtering could not be the same as the filtering used for full-length reads. Sequences were annotated with PyIR, a Python wrapper for IgBLAST v1.9, using IMGT germline references to assign V/J genes and CDR3. Reads with weak V/J assignments (E-value above 1e-6), missing CDR3, stop codons, out-of-frame junctions, or ambiguous translated residues were removed. V3J clonotypes were defined as sequences sharing the same inferred V gene, J gene, and CDR3 amino acid sequence. Percentage overlap between repertoires was calculated by dividing the number of shared unique clonotypes by the size of the smaller repertoire. Three approaches were used to assess repertoire richness: RTK rarefaction, the Chao1 estimator, and Recon v2.1 estimates of unobserved clonotypes. OLGA was used to compute generation probabilities for all TCRbeta clonotypes that the gDNA method yielded from four donors. In TCRdb, the immuneACCESS table is reduced to in-frame sequences with V and J assigned. These tables do not hold every clone; where another copy was compared, an unresolved V gene accounts for under half, and the others remain unexplained. The DNA gave D and trimming, while V, J and clone size come from that table. This sample gives fewer than 1.4 million clones in total; around 82% of them show up just once. Roughly 0.61% of the sample belongs to the ten largest clones.

The data stem from a study of shared clonotypes between healthy human individuals (dated by TCRdb to the early 2020s). Regarding the research as a whole: A few men and two women, aged 18 to 49 years, made up the cohort. Per donor, three plates each were used for CD4 naive and CD4 memory, two for CD8 naive, and one for CD8 memory. Libraries were prepared and TCR repertoires were sequenced by different laboratories using diverse techniques, in order to increase sequencing depth and limit assay-specific biases. Between about 0.94 and 8.9 billion PBMCs per donor were obtained by leukapheresis. The study deeply sequenced blood TCR repertoires of about 5 healthy adults to estimate repertoire size and the extent of clonotype sharing between individuals.

V lost 3 bases and J lost 9 bases; the stretch between them is 9 bases long. From cysteine to phenylalanine, the CDR3 is 11 amino acids long. Of all the DNA, just the CDR3 is kept, 33 bases in frame from base 1. From a lookup of the germline V gene (reference sequence), CDR1 and CDR2 are DFQATT and SNEGSKA. Overall study outcomes, separate from this receptor: Even with the large sequencing depth, rarefaction of the sorted-subset datasets indicated that sequencing was incomplete. About 5% of naive CD4, approximately 3.7% of naive CD8, roughly 2.5% of memory CD4, and around 0.4% of memory CD8 clonotypes were shared across several donors. Based on pairwise subsampling, the degree of clonotype sharing among donors was expected to be affected by sequencing depth. Because the study included only a small number of donors, the genetic and exposure-history diversity represented was limited. Compared with non-shared clonotypes, the clonotypes found in all four sorted-subset donors had higher generation probabilities. Larger estimated clonotype richness was generally found for naive subsets than for memory subsets. Sampling was restricted to blood, and TCR repertoires in tissues likely differ from the TCR repertoires found in blood.

Source material: memory CD4+ T cells from PBMCs. What the cell subset or site label conveys for this sample: CD45RA-negative fraction. The clonotype was recovered from a man aged 18 to 30 in good health. Some clones in this sample may be carry-over from other donors' samples. The receptor chain draws on TRBV20-1 and TRBJ2-1; the D gene is unclear. CDR3 loop: CSASSRGEQFF. The nucleotides are TGCAGTGCTAGCTCGCGTGGTGAGCAGTTCTTC.